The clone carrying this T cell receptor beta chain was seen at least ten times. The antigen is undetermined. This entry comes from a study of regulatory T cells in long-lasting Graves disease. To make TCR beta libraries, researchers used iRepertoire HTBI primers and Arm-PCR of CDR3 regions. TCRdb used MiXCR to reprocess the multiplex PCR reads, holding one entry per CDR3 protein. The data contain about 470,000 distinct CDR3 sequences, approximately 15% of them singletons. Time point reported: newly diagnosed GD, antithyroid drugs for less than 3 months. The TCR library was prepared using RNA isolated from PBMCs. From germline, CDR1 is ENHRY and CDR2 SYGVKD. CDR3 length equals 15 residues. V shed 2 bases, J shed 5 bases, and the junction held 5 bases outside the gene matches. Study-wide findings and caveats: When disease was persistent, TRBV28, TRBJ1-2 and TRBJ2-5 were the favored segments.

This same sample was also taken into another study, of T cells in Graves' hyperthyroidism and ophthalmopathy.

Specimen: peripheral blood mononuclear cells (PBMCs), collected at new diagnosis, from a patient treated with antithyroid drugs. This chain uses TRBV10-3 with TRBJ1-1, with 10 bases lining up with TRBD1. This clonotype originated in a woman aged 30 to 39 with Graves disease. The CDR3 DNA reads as TGTGCCATCAGTGAGGACAGGGGGCGCGTAACTGAAGCTTTCTTT. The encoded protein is CAISEDRGRVTEAFF.